The rows below give T cell receptor beta chains drawn from one sample of a study of blood T cell repertoires in COVID-19. The data were produced by immunoSEQ multiplex PCR, yet TCRdb's version contains in-frame clones alone and is incomplete. Among 120,000 to 150,000 clones listed, 75% to 85% were seen once. Sequenced input: peripheral blood. All receptors come from a human donor with acute or convalescent COVID-19. The donor label of this sample is uncertain. Each CDR3 is given with its conserved first and last residue. Fields, in order: V gene, J gene, D gene, clone size, CDR3 protein, CDR3 DNA. The D gene is left open where the match is weak. Only some rows state a clone size, as once, few, many or a class for expanded clones.

>TRBV5-1|TRBJ1-1|NA|NA
CASAISSTEAFF
TGCGCCAGCGCGATTTCTTCCACTGAAGCTTTCTTT
>TRBV30|TRBJ1-4|NA|NA
CAWSARQAQFF
TGTGCCTGGAGTGCCCGACAGGCCCAATTTTTT
>TRBV5-6|TRBJ2-2|NA|NA
CASSSLDRNTGELFF
TGTGCCAGCAGCTCCCTGGACAGGAACACCGGGGAGCTGTTTTTT
>TRBV5-1|TRBJ1-1|NA|few
CASSLAEREGAFF
TGCGCCAGCAGCTTGGCCGAAAGGGAGGGAGCTTTCTTT
>TRBV7-9|TRBJ2-7|TRBD2|NA
CASSLDLAGINEQYF
TGTGCCAGCAGCTTAGACTTAGCGGGGATAAACGAGCAGTACTTC
>TRBV13|TRBJ2-1|TRBD1|NA
CASSLSYTGQGALGNEQFF
TGTGCCAGCAGCTTATCCTACACCGGCCAGGGGGCGCTAGGAAATGAGCAGTTCTTC
>TRBV7-9|TRBJ1-5|TRBD1|NA
CASSLTTGDNQPQHF
TGTGCCAGCAGCCTAACCACAGGGGACAATCAGCCCCAGCATTTT
>TRBV19|TRBJ1-2|NA|NA
CASRLQGTGGYTF
TGTGCCAGTAGACTACAGGGAACGGGGGGCTACACCTTC
>TRBV14|TRBJ2-1|NA|NA
CASKQTSSYNEQFF
TGTGCCAGCAAGCAAACTAGCTCCTACAATGAGCAGTTCTTC
>TRBV25-1|TRBJ1-6|NA|NA
CASSEGGGSPLHF
TGTGCCAGCAGTGAGGGGGGAGGTTCACCCCTCCACTTT
>TRBV2|TRBJ1-5|NA|NA
CASSGTSYQPQHF
TGTGCCAGCAGTGGGACATCGTATCAGCCCCAGCATTTT
>TRBV4-1|TRBJ1-2|NA|NA
CASSQDSPGREGYTF
TGCGCCAGCAGCCAAGATTCTCCGGGAAGAGAGGGCTACACCTTC
>TRBV7-6|TRBJ2-1|TRBD2|NA
CASSYILPGGGTLYNEQFF
TGTGCCAGCAGCTACATTCTGCCAGGCGGGGGGACCTTATACAATGAGCAGTTCTTC
>TRBV27|TRBJ2-7|TRBD1|NA
CASSSTPGTGYHEQYF
TGTGCCAGCAGTTCTACTCCCGGGACAGGGTACCACGAGCAGTACTTC
>TRBV6-5|TRBJ2-2|NA|NA
CASTRQHNTGELFF
TGTGCCAGCACCCGACAGCACAACACCGGGGAGCTGTTTTTT
>TRBV6-1|TRBJ2-2|TRBD2|NA
CASSEGVGGADTGELFF
TGTGCCAGCAGTGAAGGTGTCGGGGGGGCTGACACCGGGGAGCTGTTTTTT
>TRBV18|TRBJ2-3|NA|NA
CASSAGQDTQYF
TGTGCCAGCTCAGCGGGGCAGGATACGCAGTATTTT
>TRBV11-2|TRBJ2-3|NA|many
CASSPWPDTQYF
TGTGCCAGCAGCCCGTGGCCAGATACGCAGTATTTT
>TRBV9|TRBJ2-3|TRBD2|once
CASNSVGRGGIADTQYF
TGTGCCAGCAACTCAGTGGGCCGCGGGGGGATTGCAGATACGCAGTATTTT
>TRBV6-5|TRBJ2-7|NA|NA
CASTRGGGDEQYF
TGTGCCAGCACCCGAGGTGGAGGTGACGAGCAGTACTTC
>TRBV5-4|TRBJ1-1|NA|NA
CASSLGAKNTEAFF
TGTGCCAGCAGCTTGGGGGCCAAGAACACTGAAGCTTTCTTT
>TRBV15|TRBJ1-2|NA|NA
CATSLDSTEGYTF
TGTGCCACCAGCTTGGACAGTACAGAGGGCTACACCTTC
>TRBV7-9|TRBJ2-1|NA|few
CASSPDYNEQFF
TGTGCCAGCAGTCCAGACTACAATGAGCAGTTCTTC
>TRBV18|TRBJ2-3|TRBD2|NA
CASSPSGLAGHTDTQYF
TGTGCCAGCTCACCCTCAGGACTAGCGGGGCACACAGATACGCAGTATTTT
>TRBV18|TRBJ2-5|TRBD1|NA
CASSRQGAGETQYF
TGTGCCAGCTCCCGACAGGGGGCAGGTGAGACCCAGTACTTC
>TRBV9|TRBJ1-3|NA|few
CASSDPTVSPGDSGNTIYF
TGTGCCAGCAGCGACCCCACGGTTAGTCCAGGCGACTCTGGAAACACCATATATTTT
>TRBV7-2|TRBJ1-2|NA|NA
CASSPSRGYGYTF
TGTGCCAGCAGCCCCTCGCGGGGATATGGCTACACCTTC
>TRBV5-6|TRBJ1-1|TRBD1|NA
CASSPPGQLTEAFF
TGTGCCAGCAGCCCGCCGGGACAGCTTACTGAAGCTTTCTTT
>TRBV25-1|TRBJ1-6|NA|NA
CASRIKAGSPLHF
TGTGCCAGCAGAATAAAGGCAGGTTCACCCCTCCACTTT
>TRBV25-1|TRBJ1-2|NA|NA
CASSGGRLRYGYTF
TGTGCCAGCAGTGGGGGGCGCCTGCGATATGGCTACACCTTC
>TRBV6-2/TRBV6-3|TRBJ2-3|NA|NA
CASSLGGHTDTQYF
TGTGCCAGCAGTTTGGGGGGGCACACAGATACGCAGTATTTT
>TRBV5-1|TRBJ1-3|NA|NA
CASSPRTGTLSTIYF
TGCGCCAGCAGCCCGCGAACCGGGACATTGAGCACCATATATTTT
>TRBV7-2|TRBJ2-1|NA|NA
CASSLRKEGNEQFF
TGTGCCAGCAGCCTTAGGAAGGAGGGGAATGAGCAGTTCTTC
>TRBV9|TRBJ2-1|TRBD2|few
CASSVGVAGGEFF
TGTGCCAGCAGCGTAGGGGTAGCGGGGGGCGAGTTCTTC
>TRBV12-3/TRBV12-4|TRBJ1-1|NA|NA
CASSTTVNTEAFF
TGTGCCAGCAGCACCACAGTGAACACTGAAGCTTTCTTT